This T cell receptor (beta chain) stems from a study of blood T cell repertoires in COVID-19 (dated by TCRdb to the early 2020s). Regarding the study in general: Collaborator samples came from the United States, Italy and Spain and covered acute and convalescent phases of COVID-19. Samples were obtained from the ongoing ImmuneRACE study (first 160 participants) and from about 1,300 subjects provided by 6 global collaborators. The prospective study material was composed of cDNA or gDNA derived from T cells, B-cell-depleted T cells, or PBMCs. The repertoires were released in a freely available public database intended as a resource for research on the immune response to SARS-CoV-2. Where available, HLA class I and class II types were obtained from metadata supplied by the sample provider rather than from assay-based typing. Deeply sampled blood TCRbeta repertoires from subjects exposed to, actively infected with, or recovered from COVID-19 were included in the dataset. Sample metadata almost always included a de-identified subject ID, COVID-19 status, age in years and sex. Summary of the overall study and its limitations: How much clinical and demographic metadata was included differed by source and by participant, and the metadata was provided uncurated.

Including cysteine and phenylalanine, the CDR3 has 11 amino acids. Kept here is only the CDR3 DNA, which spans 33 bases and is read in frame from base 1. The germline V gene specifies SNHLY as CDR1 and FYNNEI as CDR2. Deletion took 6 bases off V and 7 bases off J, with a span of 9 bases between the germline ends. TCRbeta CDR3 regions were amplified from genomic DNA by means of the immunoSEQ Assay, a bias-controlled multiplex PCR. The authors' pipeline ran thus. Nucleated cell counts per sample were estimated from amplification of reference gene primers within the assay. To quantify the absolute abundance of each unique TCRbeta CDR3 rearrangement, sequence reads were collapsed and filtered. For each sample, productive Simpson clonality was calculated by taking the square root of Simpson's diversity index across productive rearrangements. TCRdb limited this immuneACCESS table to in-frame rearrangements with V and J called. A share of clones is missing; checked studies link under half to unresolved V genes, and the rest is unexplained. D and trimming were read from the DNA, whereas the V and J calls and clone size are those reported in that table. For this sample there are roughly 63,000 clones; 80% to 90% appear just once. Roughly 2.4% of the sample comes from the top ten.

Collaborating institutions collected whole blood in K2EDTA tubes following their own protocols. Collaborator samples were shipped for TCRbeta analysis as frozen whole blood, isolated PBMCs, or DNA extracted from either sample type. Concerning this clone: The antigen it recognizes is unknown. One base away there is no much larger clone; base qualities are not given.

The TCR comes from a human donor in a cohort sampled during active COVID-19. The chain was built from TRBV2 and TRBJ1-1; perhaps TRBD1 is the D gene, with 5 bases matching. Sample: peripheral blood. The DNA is TGTGCCAGCAGCTTACAGGATGAAGCTTTCTTT. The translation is CASSLQDEAFF.